Listed here are 23 T cell receptor beta chains from one sample, sequenced in a study of CD8 T cells in ankylosing spondylitis. TCRdb passed the 5' RACE reads through MiXCR, listing each CDR3 protein once. The sample has around 250,000 distinct CDR3 sequences, roughly 10% seen once. Sequenced input: blood, either unsorted or a sorted T cell fraction (not recorded which). The receptors were gathered from a male donor with ankylosing spondylitis or in good health (not recorded which).

The rearrangement joins TRBV12-3 or TRBV12-4 to TRBJ2-3; 10 bases are a match to TRBD2. V gave up 4 bases and J gave up 0 bases; unmatched junction bases: 16. This CDR3 has 20 residues. This chain's CDR3 is CASSWPPEVAGGTSTDTQYF. CDR3 nucleotide sequence: TGTGCCAGCAGTTGGCCCCCGGAGGTAGCGGGAGGTACCAGCACAGATACGCAGTATTTT.

V and J are TRBV7-6 and TRBJ2-2, with 12 positions matching TRBD2. The V and J ends lost 0 bases and 3 bases, in that order; junction bases with no gene match: 8. This CDR3 has 19 residues. CDR1 and CDR2 from the germline V gene are SGHVS and FNYEAQ. DNA for the CDR3: TGTGCCAGCAGCTTAGCGCCAACTAGCGGGAGGATGGACACCGGGGAGCTGTTTTTT. As protein: CASSLAPTSGRMDTGELFF.

This clonotype has at least ten counts. The V call is TRBV5-1, the J call TRBJ1-1; TRBD1 agrees at 9 bases. This CDR3 contains 15 residues. The trim removed 6 bases at V and 3 bases at J, leaving 9 bases unmatched. Per the germline V gene, CDR1 is SGHRS and CDR2 is YFSETQ. The CDR3 protein is CASTSRDRADTEAFF. CDR3 sequence (DNA): TGCGCCAGCACCTCGCGGGACAGGGCCGACACTGAAGCTTTCTTT.

This clonotype was picked up a small number of times. V and J are TRBV28 and TRBJ2-3; TRBD2 agrees at 8 bases. The CDR3 is made up of 18 amino acids. The V segment lost 5 bases and the J segment 3 bases; nucleotides outside the gene matches: 16. CDR1 is MDHEN, CDR2 SYDVKM, per germline. CDR3 sequence reads: CASSILPFGGRRTDTQYF. DNA of the CDR3: TGTGCCAGCAGTATCCTACCATTCGGCGGGAGGAGGACAGATACGCAGTATTTT.

V and J are TRBV20-1 and TRBJ2-5, with 9 bases fitting TRBD1. The V gene's germline CDR1 is DFQATT and CDR2 SNEGSKA (reference sequence). Trimming took 6 bases from V and 0 from J; bases not matched to a gene: 8. The CDR3 has 15 residues. CDR3 DNA sequence: TGCAGTGCCCACACCGGGACAGGGAACCAAGAGACCCAGTACTTC. Its translation is CSAHTGTGNQETQYF.

This clonotype was seen ten or more times. This rearrangement joins TRBV20-1 to TRBJ2-7; TRBD1 might be the D (6 bases). Trimming pared 5 bases from V and 8 bases from J, leaving 22 bases between. Germline lookup yields CDR1 DFQATT and CDR2 SNEGSKA (reference sequence). The CDR3 has 14 amino acids. Here the CDR3 reads CSAGGSQGNSKQYF. The CDR3 DNA sequence: TGCAGTGCTGGCGGGTCCCAGGGGAATTCTAAGCAGTACTTC.

This clonotype was recorded many times. This rearrangement joins TRBV27 to TRBJ2-7; the match to TRBD2 covers 14 bases. This CDR3 contains 14 residues. The trim removed 6 bases at V and 8 bases at J, leaving 6 bases unmatched. From germline, CDR1 is MNHEY and CDR2 SMNVEV (reference sequence). This CDR3 reads CASRPGLAGVKQYF. CDR3 DNA: TGTGCCAGCAGGCCGGGACTAGCGGGAGTGAAGCAGTACTTC.

The chain is built from TRBV10-1 and TRBJ2-7; D might be TRBD1 (6 bases). There are 14 residues in the CDR3. Germline loops: CDR1 WNHNN, CDR2 SYGVQD (reference sequence). Deletions cut 5 bases from V and 2 bases from J, with 13 bases between. The DNA for the CDR3 is TGCGCCAGCAGTCCGACAGGAATACCCTACGAGCAGTACTTC. Residues: CASSPTGIPYEQYF.

This clonotype has a count of ten or more. This rearrangement joins TRBV5-1 to TRBJ2-3, with a tentative D call TRBD2 (6 bases). CDR3 size: 14 residues. Trimming pared 0 bases from V and 6 bases from J, leaving 11 bases between. Germline V lookup: CDR1 SGHRS, CDR2 YFSETQ. CDR3 sequence reads: CASSLGGVLDTQYF. In DNA, the CDR3 is TGCGCCAGCAGCTTGGGGGGGGTATTGGATACGCAGTATTTT.

This clonotype was seen at least ten times. This rearrangement joins TRBV28 to TRBJ2-7, with TRBD2 matching over 8 bases. Unmatched junction bases numbered 10, after V lost 6 bases and J lost 6 bases. The CDR3 loop spans 14 amino acids. CDR1 and CDR2 from the germline V gene are MDHEN and SYDVKM. The CDR3 is CASRVASGGTEQYF. The DNA of the CDR3 is TGTGCCAGCAGGGTGGCGTCGGGAGGGACCGAGCAGTACTTC.

This clonotype has at least ten counts. V usage is TRBV13 and J usage is TRBJ1-4; no definite D call. The germline V and J ends were trimmed by 5 bases and 6 bases, with 16 bases remaining between them. This CDR3 is 15 amino acids long. The germline gives CDR1 PRHDT, CDR2 FYEKMQ (reference sequence). CDR3 residues: CASSDKGAADEKLFF. CDR3 nucleotides: TGTGCCAGCAGCGATAAGGGCGCGGCGGATGAAAAACTGTTTTTT.

The chain has TRBV7-2 and TRBJ2-7; TRBD2 agrees at 8 bases. The CDR3 runs to 15 residues. The germline gives CDR1 SGHTA, CDR2 FQGNSA. V lost 1 base and J lost 1; bases outside the gene matches: 3. The CDR3, as DNA: TGTGCCAGCAGCTTAGATAGCGGGATTTCCTACGAGCAGTACTTC. This sequence encodes CASSLDSGISYEQYF.

This clonotype has a count of ten or more. The CDR3 nucleotides read TGTGCCAGCAGCCAGGCCGCTTCTCCCGGCGAGACCCAGTACTTC. It is translated as CASSQAASPGETQYF. The chain links TRBV3-1 to TRBJ2-5; D is ambiguous. The CDR3 contains 15 residues. CDR1 is LGHDT, CDR2 YNNKEL, per germline (reference sequence). V lost 3 bases, J lost 5 bases, and 16 bases lay in between.

As regards this clonotype: This sequence may be a read error, since a much larger clone differs from it by one base. The chain has TRBV7-2 and TRBJ1-1; D is uncertain. This CDR3 has 14 residues. V was pared by 4 bases and J by 3 bases, with 12 bases between. From germline, CDR1 is SGHTA and CDR2 FQGNSA. CDR3 protein: CASSYLESDTEAFF. The CDR3 bases are TGTGCCAGCAGCTATCTTGAGAGCGACACTGAAGCTTTCTTT. Drawing the rest from reference TRBV7-2 and TRBJ1-1, the complete variable domain is GAGVSQSPSNKVTEKGKDVELRCDPISGHTALYWYRQSLGQGLEFLIYFQGNSAPDKSGLPSDRFSAERTGGSVSTLTIQRTQQEDSAVYLCASSYLESDTEAFFGQGTRLTVV.

This clonotype was recorded many times. DNA of the CDR3: TGTGCCAGCACTGCAAAGTCGGGGGCCACTGAAGCTTTCTTT. Its translation is CASTAKSGATEAFF. The J gene is TRBJ1-1, the V gene TRBV6-1, with D perhaps TRBD1 (6 bases). Germline CDR1 and CDR2: MNHNS and SASEGT. The V gene lost 7 bases and the J gene lost 4 bases, with 16 bases spanning the gap. This CDR3 is built from 14 residues.

This clonotype was counted many times. The chain joins TRBV12-3 or TRBV12-4 to TRBJ1-1; 7 bases match TRBD1. This CDR3 contains 14 residues. J lost 4 bases, V lost 8 bases, and 10 bases had no gene match. This CDR3 reads CASLISPGGTEAFF. In nucleotides, the CDR3 is TGTGCCAGCTTAATAAGCCCAGGGGGCACTGAAGCTTTCTTT.

This clonotype was found many times. The V call is TRBV3-1, the J call TRBJ1-2, with TRBD1 matching 8 bases. The CDR3 length is 13 residues. The V gene end was trimmed by 4 bases and the J gene end by 6 bases; junction bases not matched to a gene: 4. Per the germline V gene, CDR1 is LGHDT and CDR2 is YNNKEL (reference sequence). The CDR3 is CASSPDRADGYTF. CDR3 in DNA: TGTGCCAGCAGCCCGGACAGGGCGGATGGCTACACCTTC.

This clonotype appeared many times. The rearrangement joins TRBV3-1 to TRBJ2-1; unclear D gene. CDR1 LGHDT and CDR2 YNNKEL come from the germline V gene (reference sequence). This CDR3 region has 14 residues. Trimming removed 0 bases from V and 6 bases from J, with 9 bases in between. In DNA form, the CDR3 reads TGTGCCAGCAGCCAAGAGGCGGTTTCCAATGAGCAGTTCTTC. Protein sequence: CASSQEAVSNEQFF.

The gene calls are TRBV20-1 and TRBJ1-5, with 9 nucleotides matching TRBD1. The V and J ends lost 3 bases and 0 bases, in that order; junction bases with no gene match: 12. In germline, CDR1 is DFQATT, CDR2 SNEGSKA (reference sequence). This CDR3 region has 18 residues. The CDR3, as DNA: TGCAGTGCTAGGAAGGACAGGGGTTACCCTTATAGCAATCAGCCCCAGCATTTT. It yields the protein CSARKDRGYPYSNQPQHF.

This clonotype was observed at least ten times. The chain recombines TRBV3-1 with TRBJ2-7; 7 bases fit TRBD1. Germline-derived CDR1 and CDR2 are LGHDT and YNNKEL (reference sequence). The CDR3 extends over 16 amino acids. After removal of 1 base from V and 3 bases from J, the junction contained 9 bases not matched to a gene. The CDR3 region is CASSQGFRDRDYEQYF. The CDR3 bases are TGTGCCAGCAGCCAAGGCTTTCGGGACAGAGACTACGAGCAGTACTTC.

Comments on this clonotype: A much bigger clone sits one base away, suggesting this may be a read error. The chain is built from TRBV20-1 and TRBJ2-3; D unclear. The CDR3 spans 12 residues. With 7 bases removed from V and 5 bases from J, the gap between germline ends came to 13 bases. Germline V lookup: CDR1 DFQATT, CDR2 SNEGSKA (reference sequence). CDR3 sequence reads: CSVFAREDTQYF. The DNA of the CDR3 is TGCAGTGTTTTCGCAAGGGAAGATACGCAGTATTTT.

Note on this clonotype: Compared with germline, one end of the junction differs, possibly owing to a read error. V and J are TRBV3-1 and TRBJ2-1; 7 nucleotides agree with TRBD2. The CDR3 has 15 residues. Germline values: CDR1 LGHDT, CDR2 YNNKEL (reference sequence). The CDR3 is CVSSQGLEGYNEQFF. The CDR3 bases are TGTGTCAGCAGCCAAGGACTAGAAGGGTACAATGAGCAGTTCTTC.

In this sample, this clonotype turned up many times. The chain combines TRBV12-3 or TRBV12-4 with TRBJ1-2; D gene ambiguous. The germline V and J ends were trimmed by 0 bases and 4 bases, with 9 bases remaining between them. The CDR3 has 14 amino acids. In nucleotides, the CDR3 is TGTGCCAGCAGTTTAGCTCCAAGTGTCTATGGCTACACCTTC. This codes for CASSLAPSVYGYTF.